The rows below give T cell receptor beta chains drawn from one sample of a study of response to subunit inactivated influenza vaccine. TCRdb redid the calling of the RT-PCR reads with MiXCR, one entry per CDR3 protein. This table holds a few hundred thousand distinct CDR3 sequences, approximately 11% found once. This sample comprised PBMCs from blood, obtained around seven weeks after vaccination. These receptors came from a man in his fifties or sixties who received an inactivated influenza vaccine. Both conserved end residues are part of each CDR3. The D gene is left open where the match is weak. Clone size is stated in some rows and not others, as once, few, many or a class when expanded.

v_call	clone_size	j_call	d_call	cdr3_aa	cdr3_nt
TRBV5-1	.	TRBJ1-5	.	CASSLEGGRNQPQHF	TGCGCCAGCAGCTTGGAGGGGGGACGTAATCAGCCCCAGCATTTT
TRBV30	.	TRBJ1-3	.	CAWSPGSSGNTIYF	TGTGCCTGGAGTCCCGGGAGCTCTGGAAACACCATATATTTT
TRBV5-1	few	TRBJ2-2	.	CASSLEQWAGELFF	TGCGCCAGCAGCTTGGAACAGTGGGCCGGGGAGCTGTTTTTT
TRBV18	.	TRBJ2-5	TRBD2	CASSPLPSSGGSYQETQYF	TGTGCCAGCTCACCCCTCCCGTCTAGCGGGGGGTCGTACCAAGAGACCCAGTACTTC
TRBV15	.	TRBJ2-5	.	CATSRAAQETQHF	TGTGCCACCAGCAGGGCCGCACAAGAGACCCAGCACTTC
TRBV5-1	many	TRBJ1-1	.	CASSKGGGRDTEAFF	TGCGCCAGCAGCAAGGGGGGGGGCAGGGACACTGAAGCTTTCTTT
TRBV10-2	many	TRBJ2-7	TRBD2	CASSPRTSGEQYF	TGCGCCAGCAGTCCAAGGACTAGCGGCGAGCAGTACTTC
TRBV7-9	.	TRBJ2-1	.	CASSLNMRRHEQFF	TGTGCCAGCAGCTTAAATATGAGGAGGCATGAGCAGTTCTTC
TRBV11-2	few	TRBJ2-7	TRBD2	CASSLAGGRISGEQYF	TGTGCCAGCAGCTTAGCCGGCGGGAGGATCTCTGGCGAGCAGTACTTC
TRBV7-2	few	TRBJ2-3	.	CASSLVPLDTQYF	TGTGCCAGCAGCTTAGTCCCTCTGGATACGCAGTATTTT
TRBV29-1	few	TRBJ1-5	.	CSVEDGDQPQHF	TGCAGCGTTGAAGATGGAGATCAGCCCCAGCATTTT
TRBV12-3/TRBV12-4	many	TRBJ2-3	.	CASTLGDTQYF	TGTGCCAGCACCCTCGGGGATACGCAGTATTTT
TRBV27	many	TRBJ2-2	.	CASSLIGAGGELFF	TGTGCCAGCAGTTTAATAGGGGCGGGCGGGGAGCTGTTTTTT
TRBV3-1	.	TRBJ2-7	TRBD1	CASSFWGQGAREQYF	TGTGCCAGCAGCTTTTGGGGACAGGGGGCACGAGAGCAGTACTTC
TRBV4-3	few	TRBJ2-5	.	CASSQDHRLETQYF	TGCGCCAGCAGCCAAGATCACAGACTAGAGACCCAGTACTTC
TRBV4-3	few	TRBJ2-1	TRBD2	CASSRSGTSGTSSSYNEQFF	TGCGCCAGCAGCCGATCCGGGACTAGCGGGACGTCTAGCTCCTACAATGAGCAGTTCTTC
TRBV14	.	TRBJ1-1	.	CASSLLTGPNTEAFF	TGTGCCAGCAGCCTGCTCACAGGACCGAACACTGAAGCTTTCTTT
TRBV20-1	.	TRBJ2-7	.	CSASGSNGSSYEQYF	TGCAGTGCTAGTGGGTCTAACGGTAGCTCCTACGAGCAGTACTTC
TRBV20-1	many	TRBJ2-7	.	CSASHYVSYEQYF	TGCAGTGCTTCCCACTACGTCTCCTACGAGCAGTACTTC
TRBV10-1	few	TRBJ2-3	TRBD2	CASSDLPGLAVDTQYF	TGCGCCAGCAGTGACCTACCGGGACTAGCTGTCGATACGCAGTATTTT
TRBV18	few	TRBJ2-7	TRBD1	CASSSQGEGEQYF	TGTGCCAGCTCCTCTCAGGGGGAAGGCGAGCAGTACTTC
TRBV12-3/TRBV12-4	few	TRBJ2-7	TRBD2	CARNGLADSYEQYF	TGTGCCAGGAACGGACTAGCGGACTCCTACGAGCAGTACTTC
TRBV12-3/TRBV12-4	.	TRBJ2-2	TRBD2	CASSPLAGGYTGELFF	TGTGCCAGCAGCCCATTGGCGGGAGGGTACACCGGGGAGCTGTTTTTT
TRBV7-8	.	TRBJ2-2	TRBD2	CASSPSQGGTRGLGELFF	TGTGCCAGCAGCCCATCGCAGGGTGGGACTAGAGGTCTCGGGGAGCTGTTTTTT
TRBV24-1	few	TRBJ2-3	.	CATMQGHTQYF	TGTGCCACTATGCAGGGACATACGCAGTATTTT
TRBV12-3/TRBV12-4	.	TRBJ1-5	.	CASSLGGGSAGAQHF	TGTGCCAGCAGCCTCGGTGGCGGATCCGCGGGAGCCCAGCATTTT
TRBV5-1	few	TRBJ2-2	.	CASSNRVGNTGELFF	TGCGCCAGCAGCAACCGGGTAGGGAACACCGGGGAGCTGTTTTTT
TRBV20-1	.	TRBJ2-4	.	CSVVVSQIAKNIQYF	TGCAGTGTAGTCGTGTCGCAGATAGCCAAAAACATTCAGTACTTC
TRBV7-9	many	TRBJ2-7	TRBD2	CASSRGTSGAEEQYF	TGTGCCAGCAGCCGTGGGACTAGCGGGGCGGAAGAGCAGTACTTC
TRBV28	.	TRBJ2-3	TRBD1	CASSLRGTGSTDTQYF	TGTGCCAGCAGTTTACGGGGGACAGGTAGCACAGATACGCAGTATTTT
TRBV20-1	.	TRBJ1-2	.	CSARGTTGGYGYTF	TGCAGTGCTAGAGGAACGACCGGGGGCTATGGCTACACCTTC
TRBV5-6	many	TRBJ1-6	TRBD1	CASSLGTGWPLHF	TGTGCCAGCAGCTTGGGGACAGGTTGGCCCCTCCACTTT
TRBV5-1	many	TRBJ2-3	.	CASSPRFSTDTQYF	TGCGCCAGCAGCCCCCGATTTAGCACAGATACGCAGTATTTT
TRBV7-9	.	TRBJ2-1	TRBD2	CASSAHLAGEVSNEQFF	TGTGCCAGCAGCGCCCACCTAGCGGGAGAAGTAAGCAATGAGCAGTTCTTC
TRBV6-2/TRBV6-3	few	TRBJ2-1	.	CASSWARLYEQFF	TGTGCCAGCAGTTGGGCTAGGTTGTATGAGCAGTTCTTC
TRBV12-3/TRBV12-4	.	TRBJ2-7	TRBD1	CASGTGFHEQYF	TGTGCCAGTGGGACAGGGTTTCACGAGCAGTACTTC
TRBV24-1	.	TRBJ2-7	TRBD1	CATSSGQGKPYEQYF	TGTGCCACCAGTTCGGGACAGGGGAAGCCCTACGAGCAGTACTTC
TRBV9	many	TRBJ1-3	.	CASRGGGSGNTIYF	TGTGCCAGCAGGGGAGGAGGATCTGGAAACACCATATATTTT
TRBV29-1	.	TRBJ2-3	TRBD2	CSVGGTSGGSTDTQYF	TGCAGCGTTGGGGGGACTAGCGGGGGAAGCACAGATACGCAGTATTTT
TRBV7-8	.	TRBJ2-7	TRBD2	CASSLGLAGTTYEQYF	TGTGCCAGCAGCTTAGGACTAGCGGGGACCACCTACGAGCAGTACTTC
TRBV12-3/TRBV12-4	many	TRBJ2-7	.	CASSGYEQYF	TGTGCCAGCAGCGGCTACGAGCAGTACTTC
TRBV29-1	.	TRBJ2-1	.	CSVRDLENYNEQFF	TGCAGCGTGAGGGACTTGGAGAATTACAATGAGCAGTTCTTC
TRBV10-3	few	TRBJ1-6	.	CAISERTESPLHF	TGTGCCATCAGTGAACGGACAGAATCACCCCTCCACTTT
TRBV7-2	.	TRBJ2-2	TRBD1	CASSSRQGTGELFF	TGTGCCAGCAGCTCCCGACAGGGGACCGGGGAGCTGTTTTTT
TRBV29-1	many	TRBJ2-1	TRBD2	CSVRLAGYNEQFF	TGCAGCGTCCGACTAGCGGGGTACAATGAGCAGTTCTTC
TRBV11-2	few	TRBJ1-2	TRBD1	CASSLGSQQGAYGYTF	TGTGCCAGCAGCTTAGGGTCACAACAGGGGGCTTATGGCTACACCTTC
TRBV6-5	many	TRBJ2-5	.	CASSTRQRETQYF	TGTGCCAGCAGTACTCGACAGCGGGAGACCCAGTACTTC
TRBV5-1	.	TRBJ2-2	TRBD1	CASSLRTGEGLRELFF	TGCGCCAGCAGCTTGCGGACAGGGGAGGGGCTCCGGGAGCTGTTTTTT
TRBV7-3	.	TRBJ2-1	TRBD2	CASSPASGRPLNEQFF	TGTGCCAGCAGCCCCGCTAGCGGGAGGCCTCTTAATGAGCAGTTCTTC
TRBV29-1	few	TRBJ1-2	TRBD1	CSVVEIQGTANYGYTF	TGCAGCGTAGTGGAGATACAGGGGACTGCTAACTATGGCTACACCTTC
TRBV4-3	.	TRBJ2-3	.	CASSQGAYTQYF	TGCGCCAGCAGCCAAGGGGCCTATACGCAGTATTTT
TRBV12-3/TRBV12-4	.	TRBJ2-3	TRBD2	CASSLRYTSGRSRTDTQYF	TGTGCCAGCAGCCTCCGCTACACTAGCGGGAGGAGCCGCACAGATACGCAGTATTTT
TRBV12-3/TRBV12-4	many	TRBJ1-1	TRBD1	CASRVTGDAEAFF	TGTGCCAGCAGAGTTACAGGGGACGCTGAAGCTTTCTTT
TRBV6-5	.	TRBJ2-1	.	CASSYSTWTVHNEQFF	TGTGCCAGCAGTTACTCGACATGGACAGTTCACAATGAGCAGTTCTTC
TRBV7-8	few	TRBJ1-5	.	CASSSGVGGNQPQHF	TGTGCCAGCAGCTCAGGGGTCGGGGGTAATCAGCCCCAGCATTTT
TRBV4-3	few	TRBJ2-7	TRBD2	CASSQVAGAPYEQYF	TGCGCCAGCAGCCAAGTAGCGGGAGCTCCATACGAGCAGTACTTC
TRBV5-5	.	TRBJ2-6	.	CASSLQGSASGANVLTF	TGTGCCAGCAGCCTTCAAGGGTCCGCCTCTGGGGCCAACGTCCTGACTTTC
TRBV24-1	.	TRBJ2-3	TRBD1	CATSDLRQGAADTQYF	TGTGCCACCAGTGATTTGCGGCAGGGGGCCGCAGATACGCAGTATTTT